The subject of this entry is one T cell receptor beta chain. No antigen is known for it. Trimming cost V 3 bases and J 4 bases, with 15 bases left between them. CDR1 and CDR2 from the germline V gene are GTSNPN and SVGIG (reference sequence). The CDR3 extends over 14 amino acids. This sample was taken from a study of cytomegalovirus exposure and HLA in healthy donors. Study observations and caveats: Productive rates of about 87% or about 30% were seen for most TCR beta V segments in an earlier analysis. Analyzed later, most CMV-associated TCR beta chains appeared HLA-restricted. In a later analysis, donors in an Asian-associated ancestry cluster reportedly had fewer N-insertions in productive TCRs than the cohort mean.

The PCR used 60 Vbeta and 13 Jbeta primers. TCRdb's copy holds only in-frame clones and misses some; the assay was immunoSEQ multiplex PCR. The table lists 100,000 or so clones, approximately 74% of them singletons. The gene calls are TRBV30 and TRBJ2-5, with TRBD2 as a possible D gene (7 bases). The material sequenced was PBMCs. The sequence derives from a woman in her thirties or forties in good health and CMV-seronegative. Here the CDR3 reads CAWSLGGAGETQYF. The CDR3 nucleotides read TGTGCCTGGAGCCTTGGGGGGGCCGGAGAGACCCAGTACTTC.